This T cell receptor (beta chain) was recovered during a study of shared T cell receptors in the human thymus. CDR1 and CDR2 from the germline V gene are LGHNA and YSLEER. Between the trimmed V and J ends, which lost 0 bases and 8 bases, there was a span of 19 bases. The CDR3 totals 17 residues. Measured with immunoSEQ multiplex PCR; TCRdb has only the in-frame clones, and not every one. The repertoire holds over 650,000 clones, with approximately 87% as singletons. Separately, the same data were catalogued under a study of human thymus T cells. That source notes: Resections from corrective heart surgery provided thymus tissue.

Input material: thymocytes. This sequence joins TRBV4-3 and TRBJ1-4; perhaps TRBD1 as D (5 bases). This TCR derives from a boy in the first two years of life with a congenital heart defect. CDR3 sequence (DNA): TGCGCCAGCAGCCAAGAGGATTTCGGCAGGGTGGGCGAAAAACTGTTTTTT. Amino acid sequence: CASSQEDFGRVGEKLFF.